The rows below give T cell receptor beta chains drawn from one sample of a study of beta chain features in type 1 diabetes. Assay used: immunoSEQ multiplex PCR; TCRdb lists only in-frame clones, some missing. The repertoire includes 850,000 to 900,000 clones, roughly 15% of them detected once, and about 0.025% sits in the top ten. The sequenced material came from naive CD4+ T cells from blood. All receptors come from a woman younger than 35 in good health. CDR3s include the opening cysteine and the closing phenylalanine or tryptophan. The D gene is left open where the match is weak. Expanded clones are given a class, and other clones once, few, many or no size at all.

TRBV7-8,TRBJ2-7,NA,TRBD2,CASSTSGGNSYEQYF,TGTGCCAGCAGCACGAGCGGGGGTAACTCCTACGAGCAGTACTTC
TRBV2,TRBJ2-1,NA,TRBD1,CASSGQASSYNEQFF,TGTGCCAGCTCAGGACAGGCGAGCTCCTACAATGAGCAGTTCTTC
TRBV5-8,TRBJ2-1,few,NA,CASSGAVQGRGNEQFF,TGTGCCAGCAGCGGGGCGGTACAGGGACGGGGGAATGAGCAGTTCTTC
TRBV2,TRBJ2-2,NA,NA,CASSSNRATGELFF,TGTGCCAGCAGTTCTAACAGGGCCACCGGGGAGCTGTTTTTT
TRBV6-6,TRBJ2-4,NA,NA,CASSSLDIQYF,TGTGCCAGCAGTTCCCTAGACATTCAGTACTTC
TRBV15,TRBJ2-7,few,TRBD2,CATSREGLAGHVPYEQYF,TGTGCCACCAGCAGAGAGGGACTAGCGGGGCACGTGCCCTACGAGCAGTACTTC
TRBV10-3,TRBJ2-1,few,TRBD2,CAITGLAASSYNEQFF,TGTGCCATCACCGGACTAGCGGCGAGCTCCTACAATGAGCAGTTCTTC
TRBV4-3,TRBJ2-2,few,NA,CASGLGGGELFF,TGCGCCAGTGGTCTGGGGGGCGGGGAGCTGTTTTTT
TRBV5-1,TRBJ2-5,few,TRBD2,CASSSGTSGILGETQYF,TGCGCCAGCAGCTCAGGGACTAGCGGAATCCTAGGGGAGACCCAGTACTTC
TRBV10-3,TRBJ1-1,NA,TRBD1,CAIRGQGPLNTEAFF,TGTGCCATCAGGGGACAGGGGCCTCTTAACACTGAAGCTTTCTTT
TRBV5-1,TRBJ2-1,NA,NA,CASCLQGSFSNEQFF,TGCGCCAGCTGCTTGCAGGGGAGTTTTTCCAATGAGCAGTTCTTC
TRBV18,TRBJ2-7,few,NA,CASSPGQYEQYF,TGTGCCAGCTCACCGGGGCAATACGAGCAGTACTTC
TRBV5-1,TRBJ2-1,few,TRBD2,CASSLLAGGIDEQFF,TGCGCCAGCAGCTTGCTAGCGGGTGGTATCGATGAGCAGTTCTTC
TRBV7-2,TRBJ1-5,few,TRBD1,CASSSAWTGFEPQHF,TGTGCCAGCAGCTCCGCATGGACAGGGTTTGAGCCCCAGCATTTT
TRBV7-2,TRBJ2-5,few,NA,CASSPAAGPAETQYF,TGTGCCAGCAGCCCCGCAGCGGGTCCCGCGGAGACCCAGTACTTC